This T cell receptor beta chain was recorded in a study of shared clonotypes between healthy human individuals. Study in general: Donors consisted of two women and a few men between 18 and 49.

CD4+ cell separation produced CD45RA+ naive and CD45RA-negative memory subsets. The method was immunoSEQ multiplex PCR; TCRdb's version includes in-frame clones alone and lacks a portion of them. The sample lists 2 million to 2.5 million clones; about 94% were seen once. CDR1 and CDR2 from the germline V gene are SGHTA and FQGNSA. The CDR3 extends over 21 amino acids. The germline V and J ends were trimmed by 0 bases and 5 bases, with 31 bases remaining between them. The sample was naive CD4+ T cells sorted from blood. Subset in this sample: CD45RA+ positively selected. This chain connects TRBV7-2 to TRBJ2-5; possibly TRBD2 for D (10 bases). This clonotype originated in a man between 18 and 29 years old in good health. The CDR3 region has the DNA TGTGCCAGCAGCTTAGCACCGGGACAGGGAAATAGCGGGGGGTCCCTGGAGACCCAGTACTTC. Protein: CASSLAPGQGNSGGSLETQYF. Full variable domain (rest looked up from reference TRBV7-2 and TRBJ2-5): GAGVSQSPSNKVTEKGKDVELRCDPISGHTALYWYRQSLGQGLEFLIYFQGNSAPDKSGLPSDRFSAERTGGSVSTLTIQRTQQEDSAVYLCASSLAPGQGNSGGSLETQYFGPGTRLLVL.